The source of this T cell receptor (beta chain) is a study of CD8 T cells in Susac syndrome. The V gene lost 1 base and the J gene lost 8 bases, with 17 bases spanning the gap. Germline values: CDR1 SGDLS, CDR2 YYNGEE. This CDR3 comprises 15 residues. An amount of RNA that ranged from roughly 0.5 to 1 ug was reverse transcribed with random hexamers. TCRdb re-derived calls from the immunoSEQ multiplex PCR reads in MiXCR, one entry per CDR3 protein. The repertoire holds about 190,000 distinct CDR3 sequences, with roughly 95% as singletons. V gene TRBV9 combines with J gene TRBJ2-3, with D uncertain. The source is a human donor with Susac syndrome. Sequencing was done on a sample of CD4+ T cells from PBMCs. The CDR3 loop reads CASSVTDGADGTQYF. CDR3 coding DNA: TGTGCCAGCAGCGTAACAGATGGCGCGGATGGTACGCAGTATTTT.